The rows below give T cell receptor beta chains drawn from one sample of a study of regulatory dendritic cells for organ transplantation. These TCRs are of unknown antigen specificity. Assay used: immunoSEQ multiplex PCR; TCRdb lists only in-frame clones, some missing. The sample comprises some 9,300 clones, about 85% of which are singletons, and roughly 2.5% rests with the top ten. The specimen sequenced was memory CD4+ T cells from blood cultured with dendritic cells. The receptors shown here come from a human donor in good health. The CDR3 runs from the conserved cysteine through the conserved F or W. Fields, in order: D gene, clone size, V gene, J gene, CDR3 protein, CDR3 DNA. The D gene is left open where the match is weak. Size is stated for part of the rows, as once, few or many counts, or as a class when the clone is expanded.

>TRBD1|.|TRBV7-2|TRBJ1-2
CASSGQGANYGYTF
TGTGCCAGCAGCGGACAGGGGGCGAACTATGGCTACACCTTC
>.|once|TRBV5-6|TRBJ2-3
CASSLFGDTQYF
TGTGCCAGCAGCTTGTTCGGAGATACGCAGTATTTT
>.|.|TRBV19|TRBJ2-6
CASSISAGAGANVLTF
TGTGCCAGTAGTATCTCGGCAGGGGCTGGGGCCAACGTCCTGACTTTC
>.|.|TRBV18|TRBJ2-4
CASSAFASLVATEGLSKNIQYF
TGTGCCAGCTCAGCCTTCGCGTCTTTAGTAGCTACGGAAGGTCTATCCAAAAACATTCAGTACTTC
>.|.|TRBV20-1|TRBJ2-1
CSANPVRFPFF
TGCAGTGCTAACCCCGTTAGGTTCCCGTTCTTC
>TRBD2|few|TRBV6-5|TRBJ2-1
CASSETSAIYNEQFF
TGTGCCAGCAGCGAGACTAGCGCGATTTACAATGAGCAGTTCTTC
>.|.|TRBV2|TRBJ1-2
CASSEVRGHGYTF
TGTGCCAGCAGTGAAGTTCGAGGACATGGCTACACCTTC
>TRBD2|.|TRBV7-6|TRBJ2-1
CASSLARVAGRNEQFF
TGTGCCAGCAGCTTAGCGCGGGTAGCGGGTAGGAATGAGCAGTTCTTC
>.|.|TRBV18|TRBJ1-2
CASSPGENRAVYGYTF
TGTGCCAGCTCACCAGGAGAGAACAGGGCCGTCTATGGCTACACCTTC
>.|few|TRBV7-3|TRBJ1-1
CASSSRPRGTTEAFF
TGTGCCAGCAGCTCGAGGCCCAGAGGGACCACTGAAGCTTTCTTT
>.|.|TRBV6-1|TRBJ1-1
CASILDGNTEAFF
TGTGCCAGCATCTTGGACGGAAACACTGAAGCTTTCTTT
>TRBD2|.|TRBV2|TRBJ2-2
CASSDRTSGSLTGELFF
TGTGCCAGCAGTGACAGGACTAGCGGGAGCTTGACCGGGGAGCTGTTTTTT
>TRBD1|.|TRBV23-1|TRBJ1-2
CASRRTGAGGYTF
TGCGCCAGCAGACGAACAGGGGCGGGAGGCTACACCTTC
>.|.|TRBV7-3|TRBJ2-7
CASSSPGRSYEQYF
TGTGCCAGCAGCTCCCCGGGGCGCTCCTACGAGCAGTACTTC
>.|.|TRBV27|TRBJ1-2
CASSLYEGMVLGYTF
TGTGCCAGCAGTTTATATGAGGGAATGGTGCTTGGCTACACCTTC
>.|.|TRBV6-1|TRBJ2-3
CASSGQGTDTQYF
TGTGCCAGCAGTGGACAGGGCACAGATACGCAGTATTTT
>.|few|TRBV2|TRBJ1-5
CASSEVRVGNQPQHF
TGTGCCAGCAGTGAGGTTAGGGTAGGTAATCAGCCCCAGCATTTT
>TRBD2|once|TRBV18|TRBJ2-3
CASSYTSGRTDTQYF
TGTGCCAGCTCATATACTAGCGGGAGGACAGATACGCAGTATTTT
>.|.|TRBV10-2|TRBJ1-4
CASSEAGGRNEKLFF
TGCGCCAGCAGTGAGGCGGGGGGGCGGAATGAAAAACTGTTTTTT
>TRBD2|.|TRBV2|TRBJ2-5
CASKVGGSGYQETQYF
TGTGCCAGCAAGGTCGGCGGGAGCGGCTACCAAGAGACCCAGTACTTC
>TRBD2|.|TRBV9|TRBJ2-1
CASSASGRGYDEQFF
TGTGCCAGCAGCGCCTCTGGGCGGGGGTATGATGAGCAGTTCTTC
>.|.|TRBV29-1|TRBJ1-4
CSVEIGGSLEKLFF
TGCAGCGTTGAAATCGGGGGGTCGTTGGAAAAACTGTTTTTT
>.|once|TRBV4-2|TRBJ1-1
CASSPVRGVNTEAFF
TGTGCCAGCAGCCCAGTTCGAGGCGTGAACACTGAAGCTTTCTTT
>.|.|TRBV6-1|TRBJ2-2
CASSERSQDTGELFF
TGTGCCAGCAGTGAACGGAGTCAAGATACCGGGGAGCTGTTTTTT
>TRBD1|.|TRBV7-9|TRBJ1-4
CASGTGGTGYEKLFF
TGTGCCAGCGGCACAGGGGGGACCGGTTATGAAAAACTGTTTTTT
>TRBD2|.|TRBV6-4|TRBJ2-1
CASSDSPSGDHNEQFF
TGTGCCAGCAGTGACTCGCCTAGCGGGGACCACAATGAGCAGTTCTTC
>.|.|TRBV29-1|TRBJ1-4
CSVRGRMTEKLFF
TGCAGCGTTCGGGGACGAATGACCGAAAAACTGTTTTTT
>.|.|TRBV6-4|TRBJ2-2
CASSATRGSGELFF
TGTGCCAGCAGCGCCACGAGGGGATCCGGGGAGCTGTTTTTT
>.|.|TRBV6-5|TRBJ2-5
CASALGETQYF
TGTGCCAGCGCCCTGGGAGAGACCCAGTACTTC
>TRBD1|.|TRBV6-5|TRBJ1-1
CATTQPGGVVEAFF
TGTGCCACCACCCAGCCAGGGGGCGTAGTTGAAGCTTTCTTT
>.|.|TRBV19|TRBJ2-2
CASGAPAGTGELFF
TGTGCCAGTGGGGCCCCCGCGGGCACCGGGGAGCTGTTTTTT